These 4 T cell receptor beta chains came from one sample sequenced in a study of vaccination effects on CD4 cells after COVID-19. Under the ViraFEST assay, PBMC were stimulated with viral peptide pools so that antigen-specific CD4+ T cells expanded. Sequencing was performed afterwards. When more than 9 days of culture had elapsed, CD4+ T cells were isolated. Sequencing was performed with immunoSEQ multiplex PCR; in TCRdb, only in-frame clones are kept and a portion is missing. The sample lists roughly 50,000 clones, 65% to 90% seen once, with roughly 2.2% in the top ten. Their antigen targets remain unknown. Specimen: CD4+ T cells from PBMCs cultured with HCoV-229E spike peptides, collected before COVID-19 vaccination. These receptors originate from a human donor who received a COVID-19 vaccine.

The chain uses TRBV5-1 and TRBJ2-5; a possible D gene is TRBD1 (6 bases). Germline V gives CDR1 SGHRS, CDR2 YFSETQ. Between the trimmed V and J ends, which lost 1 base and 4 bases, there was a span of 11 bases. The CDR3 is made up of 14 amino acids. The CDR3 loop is CASSLTGWRETQYF. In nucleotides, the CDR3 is TGCGCCAGCAGCTTGACAGGGTGGAGAGAGACCCAGTACTTC.

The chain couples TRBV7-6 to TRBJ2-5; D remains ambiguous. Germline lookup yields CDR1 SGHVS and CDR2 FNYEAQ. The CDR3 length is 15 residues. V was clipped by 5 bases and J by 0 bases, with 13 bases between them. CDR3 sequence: CASSRFLTDQETQYF. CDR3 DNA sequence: TGTGCCAGCAGCCGGTTCCTTACCGACCAAGAGACCCAGTACTTC.

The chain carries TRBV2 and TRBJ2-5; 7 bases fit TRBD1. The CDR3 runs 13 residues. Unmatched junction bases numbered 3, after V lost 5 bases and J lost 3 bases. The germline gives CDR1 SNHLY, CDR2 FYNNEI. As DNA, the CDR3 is TGTGCCAGCAGTTACGACAGGGAAGAGACCCAGTACTTC. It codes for CASSYDREETQYF. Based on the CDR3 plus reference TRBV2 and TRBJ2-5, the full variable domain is EPEVTQTPSHQVTQMGQEVILRCVPISNHLYFYWYRQILGQKVEFLVSFYNNEISEKSEIFDDQFSVERPDGSNFTLKIRSTKLEDSAMYFCASSYDREETQYFGPGTRLLVL.

CDR3 protein: CAWSVWASGGYTGELFF. CDR3 coding DNA: TGTGCCTGGAGTGTTTGGGCTAGCGGGGGATACACCGGGGAGCTGTTTTTT. The V gene is TRBV30, the J gene TRBJ2-2, with 10 bases aligning to TRBD2. Trimming removed 0 bases from V and 3 bases from J; junction bases left unmatched: 7. This CDR3 has 17 amino acids. Germline-derived CDR1 and CDR2 are GTSNPN and SVGIG (reference sequence).